One sample yielded the 3 T cell receptor beta chains listed below, sequenced in a study of liver allograft versus peripheral blood T cells. Study-wide context: Recipients' peripheral blood supplied the T cell receptor repertoires against which those in transplanted livers were compared.

One entry per CDR3 protein, called by TCRdb with MiXCR from the reads. This table has 2,000 to 3,000 distinct CDR3 sequences, roughly 15% appearing once. These receptors all come from a human patient who had a liver transplant. T cells may partly derive from the graft donor.

This clonotype is medium-sized. This chain uses TRBV6-5 with TRBJ1-5, with 8 bases fitting TRBD1. The V gene's germline CDR1 is MNHEY and CDR2 SVGAGI. There are 14 residues in the CDR3. J lost 2 bases, V lost 6 bases, and 3 bases had no gene match. CDR3 protein: CASRPTGGNQPQHF. DNA of the CDR3: TGTGCCAGCAGACCGACAGGGGGCAATCAGCCCCAGCATTTT.

This clonotype is termed medium-sized (0.01 to 0.1%). CDR3 residues: CASSRQGTMNTEAFF. The CDR3 DNA reads as TGTGCCAGCAGTAGACAGGGGACCATGAACACTGAAGCTTTCTTT. The gene calls are TRBV12-3 or TRBV12-4 and TRBJ1-1; 8 nucleotides line up with TRBD1. V was clipped by 5 bases and J by 0 bases; unmatched bases: 5. The CDR3 loop spans 15 amino acids.

Judged by abundance, this clonotype is medium-sized (0.01 to 0.1%). The genes are TRBV19 and TRBJ1-4; TRBD1 matches at 10 bases. J lost 7 bases, V lost 9 bases, and 8 bases had no gene match. From germline, CDR1 is LNHDA and CDR2 SQIVND (reference sequence). The CDR3 contains 14 residues. The CDR3 sequence: CASRETGGGEKLFF. DNA for the CDR3: TGTGCCAGCAGGGAGACAGGGGGCGGTGAAAAACTGTTTTTT.